This T cell receptor beta chain was captured by sequencing in a study of immune evolution from preneoplasia to lung adenocarcinoma. On the study more broadly: HLA loss of heterozygosity: under 7.5% AIS, less than 18% MIA, over 25% ADC, none AAH.

As regards this clone: Its target is not known.

Whole-study results and caveats: KRAS-mutant nodules had the highest T cell clonality. Clonality was highest in normal lung, lower in later-stage lesions apparently.

Germline loops: CDR1 MNHNY, CDR2 SVGAGI (reference sequence). This CDR3 has 14 residues. Trimming pared 11 bases from V and 1 base from J, leaving 12 bases between. TCRdb's copy holds only in-frame clones and misses some; the assay was immunoSEQ multiplex PCR. Of roughly 6,000 clones in the sample, about 81% are singletons; the top ten hold 5.5% to 6.5%. The chain employs TRBV6-6 and TRBJ2-6; D not resolved. Sequencing input: FFPE invasive lung adenocarcinoma tissue. The receptor was derived from a person between 50 and 60 years old with lung adenocarcinoma. The CDR3 sequence is CAARLDSGANVLTF. The CDR3 DNA is TGTGCCGCTCGGTTGGATTCTGGGGCCAACGTCCTGACTTTC.